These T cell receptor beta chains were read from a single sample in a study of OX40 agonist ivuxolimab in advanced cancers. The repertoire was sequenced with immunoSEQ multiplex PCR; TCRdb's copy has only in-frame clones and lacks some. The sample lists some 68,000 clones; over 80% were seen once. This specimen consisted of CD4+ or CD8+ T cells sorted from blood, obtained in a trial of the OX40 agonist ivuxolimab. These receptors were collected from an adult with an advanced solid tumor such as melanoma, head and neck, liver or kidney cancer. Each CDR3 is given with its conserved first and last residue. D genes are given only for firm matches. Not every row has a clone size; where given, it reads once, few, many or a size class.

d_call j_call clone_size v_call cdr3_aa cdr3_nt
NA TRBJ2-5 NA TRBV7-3 CASSFLISLIQETQYF TGTGCCAGCAGCTTTCTAATAAGTCTAATCCAAGAGACCCAGTACTTC
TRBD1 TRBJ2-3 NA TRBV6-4 CASSDGQGADTQYF TGTGCCAGCAGTGACGGACAGGGGGCAGATACGCAGTATTTT
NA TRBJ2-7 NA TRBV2 CASSVGQLPYEQYF TGTGCCAGCAGTGTCGGACAGCTGCCCTACGAGCAGTACTTC
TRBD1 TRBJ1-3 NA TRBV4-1 CASSLGGQTGNTIYF TGCGCCAGCAGCCTGGGGGGACAGACTGGAAACACCATATATTTT
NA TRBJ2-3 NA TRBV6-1 CASTGASQGDRAQYF TGTGCCAGCACGGGGGCATCCCAAGGCGATCGGGCGCAGTATTTT
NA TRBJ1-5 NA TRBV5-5 CASSSNPLLNQPQHF TGTGCCAGCAGCTCAAATCCCCTATTGAATCAGCCCCAGCATTTT
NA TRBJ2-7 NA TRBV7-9 CASSPVGFSYEQYF TGTGCCAGCAGCCCGGTAGGGTTCTCCTACGAGCAGTACTTC
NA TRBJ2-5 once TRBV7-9 CASSLVERAQYF TGTGCCAGCAGCTTAGTGGAGAGGGCCCAGTACTTC
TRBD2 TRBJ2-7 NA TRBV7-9 CASNPGLAGGQNEQYF TGTGCCAGCAATCCGGGACTAGCGGGGGGTCAGAACGAGCAGTACTTC
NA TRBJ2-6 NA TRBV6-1 CASSDPMRSSGANVLTF TGTGCCAGCAGTGACCCTATGCGGAGCTCTGGGGCCAACGTCCTGACTTTC
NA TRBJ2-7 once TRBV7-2 CASSHRPSGSSSYEQYF TGTGCCAGCAGCCACCGCCCCTCAGGGTCCAGCTCCTACGAGCAGTACTTC
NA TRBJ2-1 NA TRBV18 CASSPPTGSYNEQFF TGTGCCAGCTCACCACCGACCGGCTCCTACAATGAGCAGTTCTTC
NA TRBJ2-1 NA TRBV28 CASSLAQGRNEQFF TGTGCCAGCAGTTTAGCCCAGGGTCGAAATGAGCAGTTCTTC
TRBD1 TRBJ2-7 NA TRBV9 CASSRTGQVYEQYF TGTGCCAGCAGCAGAACCGGACAGGTCTACGAGCAGTACTTC
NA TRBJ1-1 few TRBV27 CASSGRTGRRNTEAFF TGTGCCAGCAGTGGTCGAACGGGACGGAGGAACACTGAAGCTTTCTTT
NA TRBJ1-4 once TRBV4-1 CASSQDDKAATNEKLFF TGCGCCAGCAGCCAAGATGACAAAGCAGCAACTAATGAAAAACTGTTTTTT
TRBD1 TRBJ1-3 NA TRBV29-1 CSATPAPGTGDSGNTIYF TGCAGCGCCACGCCCGCCCCCGGGACAGGGGACTCTGGAAACACCATATATTTT
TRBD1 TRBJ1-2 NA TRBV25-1 CASSPNRGGEPPNGYTF TGTGCCAGCAGTCCTAACAGGGGAGGAGAACCACCCAATGGCTACACCTTC
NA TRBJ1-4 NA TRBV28 CASSHPRELEKLFF TGTGCCAGCAGTCACCCCAGGGAGTTAGAAAAACTGTTTTTT
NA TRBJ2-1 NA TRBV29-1 CSADVLDGGDEQFF TGCAGCGCCGATGTTTTGGACGGAGGAGATGAGCAGTTCTTC
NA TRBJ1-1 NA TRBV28 CASRDGRAEAFF TGTGCCAGCAGGGATGGTAGGGCTGAAGCTTTCTTT
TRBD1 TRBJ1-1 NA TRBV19 CASSTPGGGGTEAFF TGTGCCAGTAGTACTCCAGGGGGCGGTGGGACTGAAGCTTTCTTT